This T cell receptor (beta chain) was sequenced in a study of blood T cell repertoires in COVID-19. Sequencing used immunoSEQ multiplex PCR; TCRdb keeps in-frame clones, though not all of them. Here the sample spans approximately 240,000 clones, around nine tenths being singletons. This TCR was sampled from a woman aged 40 to 49 who had recovered from COVID-19. Sequencing was carried out using peripheral blood.

Written as DNA, the CDR3 is TGCGCCAGCAGCTTGGAAGGGGGCGGACAGCCCCAGCATTTT. The encoded protein is CASSLEGGGQPQHF. The chain employs TRBV5-1 and TRBJ1-5; TRBD1 aligns across 7 bases. Germline lookup yields CDR1 SGHRS and CDR2 YFSETQ. The junction had 4 bases not matched to a gene; V was cut back by 0 bases and J by 7 bases. CDR3 length: 14 amino acids. The whole variable domain, filled in from reference TRBV5-1 and TRBJ1-5, reads KAGVTQTPRYLIKTRGQQVTLSCSPISGHRSVSWYQQTPGQGLQFLFEYFSETQRNKGNFPGRFSGRQFSNSRSEMNVSTLELGDSALYLCASSLEGGGQPQHFGDGTRLSIL.